This T cell receptor (beta chain) was identified during a study of blood T cell repertoires in COVID-19. In the case of this clone: This sample also contains other DNA sequences that code for the same CDR3.

Losses at the gene ends were 2 bases for V and 4 bases for J; bases not matched to a gene: 1. The CDR3 spans 14 residues. Germline V CDR1 and CDR2: SNHLY, FYNNEI. Per the original data handling: Amplifying reference gene primers gave estimates of nucleated cell counts. The assay was immunoSEQ multiplex PCR, and TCRdb's table has in-frame clones only and misses some. V, J and clone size reflect that table, while D and trimming were determined from the DNA. This table holds around 140,000 clones, 70% to 80% found once. This clonotype originated in a man between 50 and 59 years old with acute or convalescent COVID-19. Input material: peripheral blood. The V gene is TRBV2, the J gene TRBJ1-5; 8 bases are a match to TRBD1. CDR3 DNA: TGTGCCAGCAGTGAACGGACAGGGAATCAGCCCCAGCATTTT. Encoded protein: CASSERTGNQPQHF.